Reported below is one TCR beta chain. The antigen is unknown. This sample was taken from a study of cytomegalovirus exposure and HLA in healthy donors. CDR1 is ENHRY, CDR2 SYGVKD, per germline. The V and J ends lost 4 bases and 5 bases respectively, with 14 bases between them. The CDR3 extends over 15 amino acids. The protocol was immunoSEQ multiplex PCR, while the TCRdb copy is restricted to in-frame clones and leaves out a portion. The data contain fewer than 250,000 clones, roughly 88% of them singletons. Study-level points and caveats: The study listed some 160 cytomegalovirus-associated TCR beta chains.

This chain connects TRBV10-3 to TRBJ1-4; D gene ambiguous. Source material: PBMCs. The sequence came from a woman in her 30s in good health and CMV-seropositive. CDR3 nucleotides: TGTGCCATCAGTGTTTTGGCAGGAGAAAATGAAAAACTGTTTTTT. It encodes CAISVLAGENEKLFF.